One sample yielded the 14 T cell receptor beta chains listed below, sequenced in a study of vaccination effects on CD4 cells after COVID-19. TCRdb's table, derived via immunoSEQ multiplex PCR, lists solely in-frame clones and lacks some. The table records tens of thousands of clones, around three quarters of them present only once. No cognate antigen is known for these TCRs. Sequencing was preceded by expansion of antigen-specific CD4+ T cells with viral peptide pools in the ViraFEST assay. Subsequent to a culture period of about ten days, CD4+ T cells were isolated. SARS-CoV-2 infection was confirmed by PCR in the person between March and December 2020. The material sequenced was CD4+ T cells from PBMCs cultured with HIV peptides, taken before COVID-19 vaccination. The subset was: HIV-1 Nef peptide pool negative control/reference culture. The receptors were sampled from a human donor who had a prior SARS-CoV-2 infection.

V gene TRBV4-1 combines with J gene TRBJ2-1, with 11 bases matching TRBD2. J lost 3 bases, V lost 1 base, and 2 bases had no gene match. Germline CDR1 reads MGHRA; CDR2 reads YSYEKL. This CDR3 region has 16 residues. DNA for the CDR3: TGCGCCAGCAGCCAAGGGACTAGCGGGTACTACAATGAGCAGTTCTTC. Translation: CASSQGTSGYYNEQFF.

The chain carries TRBV6-5 and TRBJ1-2; D remains unclear. CDR3 length: 13 amino acids. Trimming removed 5 bases at V and 2 bases at J, with 9 bases between. The germline CDR1 and CDR2 sequences are MNHEY and SVGAGI. CDR3 protein: CASSTTQNYGYTF. In DNA form, the CDR3 reads TGTGCCAGCAGTACGACACAAAACTATGGCTACACCTTC.

The chain carries TRBV5-4 and TRBJ2-3; TRBD2 aligns across 14 bases. Looked up from germline, CDR1 is SGHNT and CDR2 is YYREEE (reference sequence). This CDR3 has 15 residues. Germline trimming cut 4 bases from V and 7 bases from J; bases unmatched to any gene: 5. This CDR3 is CASSIGTSGGYTQYF. In DNA, the CDR3 is TGTGCCAGCAGCATCGGGACTAGCGGGGGATATACGCAGTATTTT.

The rearrangement joins TRBV27 to TRBJ2-7; D is perhaps TRBD2 (5 bases). V shed 7 bases and J shed 3 bases, with 7 bases lying between them. This CDR3 region has 11 residues. Germline assignment: CDR1 MNHEY and CDR2 SMNVEV (reference sequence). For the CDR3, the DNA is TGTGCCAGCACGGGGAACTACGAGCAGTACTTC. Translated, it gives CASTGNYEQYF.

This clone showed up just once. The genes are TRBV20-1 and TRBJ2-7; 11 bases fit TRBD2. V trimming: 3 bases; J trimming: 5 bases; junction bases outside the gene matches: 6. CDR1 is DFQATT and CDR2 is SNEGSKA in the germline V gene (reference sequence). The CDR3 contains 14 residues. In DNA form, the CDR3 reads TGCAGTGCTAGTATAGCGGGAGGGCCCGACGAGCAGTACTTC. Residues: CSASIAGGPDEQYF.

The chain recombines TRBV5-4 with TRBJ1-6, with D maybe TRBD1 (6 bases). V was shortened by 5 bases and J by 9 bases, with 18 bases between the two germline ends. CDR1 and CDR2 from the germline V gene are SGHNT and YYREEE (reference sequence). This CDR3 has 15 amino acids. The DNA for the CDR3 is TGTGCCAGCAGTAAAGGGTCACAGGGCGGTTCACCCCTCCACTTT. It encodes CASSKGSQGGSPLHF. The whole variable domain, filled in from reference TRBV5-4 and TRBJ1-6, reads ETGVTQSPTHLIKTRGQQVTLRCSSQSGHNTVSWYQQALGQGPQFIFQYYREEENGRGNFPPRFSGLQFPNYSSELNVNALELDDSALYLCASSKGSQGGSPLHFGNGTRLTVT.

CDR3 protein: CAWSTGGATNEKLFF. CDR3 nucleotides: TGTGCCTGGAGCACGGGGGGAGCAACTAATGAAAAACTGTTTTTT. The chain couples TRBV30 to TRBJ1-4, with D tentatively TRBD1 (5 bases). The V and J ends lost 3 bases and 0 bases respectively, with 11 bases between them. CDR1 GTSNPN and CDR2 SVGIG come from the germline V gene (reference sequence). CDR3 size: 15 residues.

This clone was detected once. The V call is TRBV5-4, the J call TRBJ2-1, with TRBD2 as a possible D gene (6 bases). The CDR3 has 15 amino acids. Trimming shortened V by 2 bases and J by 6 bases, and 15 bases separated the two germline ends. CDR1 SGHNT and CDR2 YYREEE come from the germline V gene (reference sequence). The CDR3 sequence: CASSFPLARSNEQFF. DNA of the CDR3: TGTGCCAGCAGCTTTCCCCTAGCGAGATCCAATGAGCAGTTCTTC.

The gene calls are TRBV15 and TRBJ2-1; 8 bases align to TRBD2. The germline V gene encodes CDR1 LNHNV and CDR2 YYDKDF (reference sequence). J lost 4 bases, V lost 1 base, and 12 bases had no gene match. CDR3 size: 18 residues. The DNA for the CDR3 is TGTGCCACCAGCAGAGTCTTAATTACGGGAGGGGATTACAATGAGCAGTTCTTC. Protein product: CATSRVLITGGDYNEQFF.

This chain connects TRBV5-6 to TRBJ1-2; D gene unclear. V lost 0 bases and J 5 bases, leaving 14 bases between the germline ends. Germline CDR1 is SGHDT and CDR2 is YYEEEE. The CDR3 extends over 15 amino acids. In DNA, the CDR3 is TGTGCCAGCAGCTTGGCCCGAACAGAGTATTATGGCTACACCTTC. Amino acid sequence: CASSLARTEYYGYTF.

The rearrangement uses TRBV9 and TRBJ2-7; possibly TRBD1 or TRBD2 for D (5 bases each). The V gene's germline CDR1 is SGDLS and CDR2 YYNGEE. The CDR3 is made up of 14 amino acids. With 4 bases removed from V and 3 bases from J, the gap between germline ends came to 14 bases. The chain's CDR3 is CASSPGTANYEQYF. DNA for the CDR3: TGTGCCAGCAGCCCCGGGACGGCAAACTACGAGCAGTACTTC.

The chain links TRBV5-1 to TRBJ2-5; D might be TRBD1 or TRBD2, each matching 6 bases. There are 15 residues in the CDR3. Trimming pared 4 bases from V and 5 bases from J, leaving 18 bases between. The germline gives CDR1 SGHRS, CDR2 YFSETQ. The chain's CDR3 is CASSPGNSGGETQYF. Written as DNA, the CDR3 is TGCGCCAGCAGCCCCGGAAACTCCGGGGGCGAGACCCAGTACTTC.

This clone was seen only a few times. The chain is built from TRBV11-2 and TRBJ2-1, with 7 positions matching TRBD2. In germline, CDR1 is SGHAT, CDR2 FQNNGV. Trimming cost V 2 bases and J 6 bases; bases outside gene matches: 7. The CDR3 sequence is 15 residues long. CDR3 in DNA: TGTGCCAGCAGCTTAATAGCGGGTGACCGCAATGAGCAGTTCTTC. This translates into CASSLIAGDRNEQFF. Full variable domain (remainder filled in from reference TRBV11-2 and TRBJ2-1): EAGVAQSPRYKIIEKRQSVAFWCNPISGHATLYWYQQILGQGPKLLIQFQNNGVVDDSQLPKDRFSAERLKGVDSTLKIQPAKLEDSAVYLCASSLIAGDRNEQFFGPGTRLTVL.

The chain employs TRBV5-1 and TRBJ1-2, with unresolved D. This CDR3 is 14 amino acids long. With 0 bases removed from V and 14 bases from J, the gap between germline ends came to 20 bases. Germline CDR1 reads SGHRS; CDR2 reads YFSETQ. CDR3 in amino acids: CASSLDPRQAGKTF. The CDR3 DNA sequence: TGCGCCAGCAGCTTGGATCCCCGGCAGGCCGGTAAGACCTTC.